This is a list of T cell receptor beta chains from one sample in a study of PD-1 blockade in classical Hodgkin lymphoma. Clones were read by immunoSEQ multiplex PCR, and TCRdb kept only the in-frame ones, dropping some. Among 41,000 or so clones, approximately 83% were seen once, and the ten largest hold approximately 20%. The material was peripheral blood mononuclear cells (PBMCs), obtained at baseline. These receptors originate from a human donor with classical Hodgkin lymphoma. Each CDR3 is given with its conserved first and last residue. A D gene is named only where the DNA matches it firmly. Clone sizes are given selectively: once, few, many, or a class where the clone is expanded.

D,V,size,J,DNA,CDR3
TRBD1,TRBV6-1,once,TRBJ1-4,TGTGCCAGCAGCGTACAGGGGGCCGGGCTGTTTTTT,CASSVQGAGLFF
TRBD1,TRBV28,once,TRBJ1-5,TGTGCCAGCAGTTTAATTTCCACAGGGGGCTCTGAACAGCCCCAGCATTTT,CASSLISTGGSEQPQHF
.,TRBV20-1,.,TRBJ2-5,TGCAGTGCTAGAGGGGTAGAGACCCAGTACTTC,CSARGVETQYF
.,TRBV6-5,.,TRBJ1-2,TGTGCCAGCAGTTACAAGTCCGGCGGCTACACCTTC,CASSYKSGGYTF
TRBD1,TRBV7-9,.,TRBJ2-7,TGTGCCAGCAGGGGGAGGGGGACAGGGTTCTACGAGCAGTACTTC,CASRGRGTGFYEQYF
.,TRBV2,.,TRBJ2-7,TGTGCCAGCGGGTACAGGGAATCCTACGAGCAGTACTTC,CASGYRESYEQYF
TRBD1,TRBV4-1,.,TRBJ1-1,TGCGCCAGCAGCCCCTGGGACAGCTTGAACACTGAAGCTTTCTTT,CASSPWDSLNTEAFF
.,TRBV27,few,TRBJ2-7,TGTGCCAGCAGTCCCCCGCCCTTCTACGAGCAGTACTTC,CASSPPPFYEQYF
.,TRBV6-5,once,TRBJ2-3,TGTGCCAGCAGTTACTTTCGGGGGGCTAACACAGATACGCAGTATTTT,CASSYFRGANTDTQYF
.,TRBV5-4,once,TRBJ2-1,TGTGCCAGCAGCTGGTGGGGGAACTCCTACAATGAGCAGTTCTTC,CASSWWGNSYNEQFF
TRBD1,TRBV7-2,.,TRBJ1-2,TGTGCCAGCAGCCCCCAAGTCGGGACAGCAAGTGGCTACACCTTC,CASSPQVGTASGYTF
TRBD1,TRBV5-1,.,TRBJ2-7,TGCGCCAGCAGCTTGCACAGGGGCAGCTACGAGCAGTACTTC,CASSLHRGSYEQYF
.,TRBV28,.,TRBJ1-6,TGTGCCAGCAGTTCTGGCACCTATAATTCACCCCTCCACTTT,CASSSGTYNSPLHF
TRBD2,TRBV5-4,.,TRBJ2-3,TGTGCCAGCAGCTTCCAGGGAGGGAGCACAGATACGCAGTATTTT,CASSFQGGSTDTQYF
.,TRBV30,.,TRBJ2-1,TGTGCCTGGAGTGGGGGCGAGGTTAATGAGCAGTTCTTC,CAWSGGEVNEQFF
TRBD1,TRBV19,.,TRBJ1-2,TGTGCCAGTCATCTGAGAGGGACAGGGGAACTGATCCACTATGGCTACACCTTC,CASHLRGTGELIHYGYTF
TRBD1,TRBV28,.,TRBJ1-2,TGTGCCAGCAGTTTAACGCGGGGGACAGGGGGCAGGAGGGAGGGAGGCTACACCTTC,CASSLTRGTGGRREGGYTF
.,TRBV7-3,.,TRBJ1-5,TGTGCCAGCAGCCCACGGACCTCCTCCAATCAGCCCCAGCATTTT,CASSPRTSSNQPQHF
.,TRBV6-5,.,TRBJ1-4,TGTGCCAGCAGGGTTTGGACTAATGAAAAACTGTTTTTT,CASRVWTNEKLFF
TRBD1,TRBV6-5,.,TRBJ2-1,TGTGCCAGCAGTTCCCTGAGCACAGGGGGCGATGAGCAGTTCTTC,CASSSLSTGGDEQFF
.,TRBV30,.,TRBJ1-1,TGTGCCTGGAGTGTGGGGGCGCCGACTGAAGCTTTCTTT,CAWSVGAPTEAFF
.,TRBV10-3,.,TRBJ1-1,TGTGCCATCAGTGCCCGACCTGGGGACACTGAAGCTTTCTTT,CAISARPGDTEAFF
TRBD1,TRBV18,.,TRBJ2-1,TGTGCCAGCTCACAGGGGGCTAGCTCCTACAATGAGCAGTTCTTC,CASSQGASSYNEQFF
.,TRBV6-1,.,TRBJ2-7,TGTGCCAGCAGTGACCGGGACGGAAACTACGAGCAGTACTTC,CASSDRDGNYEQYF
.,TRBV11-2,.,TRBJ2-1,TGTGCCAGCAGCCTGACTTTTGAGCAGTTCTTC,CASSLTFEQFF
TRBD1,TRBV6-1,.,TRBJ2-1,TGTGCCAGCATTAGACAGGGGGTTAGGAATGAGCAGTTCTTC,CASIRQGVRNEQFF
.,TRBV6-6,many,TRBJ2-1,TGTGCCAGCAGTCCGACAGGCACCAATGAGCAGTTCTTC,CASSPTGTNEQFF
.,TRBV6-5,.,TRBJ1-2,TGTGCCAGCACCTCCCCCGGGTGGGGTGAGCATGGCTACACCTTC,CASTSPGWGEHGYTF
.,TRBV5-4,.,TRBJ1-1,TGTGCCAGCAGCTTTTCGGTTAACACTGAAGCTTTCTTT,CASSFSVNTEAFF
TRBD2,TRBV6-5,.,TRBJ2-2,TGTGCCAGCAGTTACTTTAGACTAGCGGGAGCCGGGGAGCTGTTTTTT,CASSYFRLAGAGELFF
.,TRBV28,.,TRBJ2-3,TGTGCCAGCAGTTCAAGCGGACTAACTAGCACAGATACGCAGTATTTT,CASSSSGLTSTDTQYF
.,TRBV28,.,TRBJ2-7,TGTGCCAGCAGTTTATCAGTAGGGGGGGCGAATAAATACGAGCAGTACTTC,CASSLSVGGANKYEQYF
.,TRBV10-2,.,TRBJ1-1,TGCGCCAGCAGTGATTTATGGACGGGGAACACTGAAGCTTTCTTT,CASSDLWTGNTEAFF
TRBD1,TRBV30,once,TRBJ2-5,TGTGCCTGGAGTCATGACAGGGGCATAACAGAGACCCAGTACTTC,CAWSHDRGITETQYF
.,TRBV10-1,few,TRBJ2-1,TGCGCCAGCAGCGATTGGGGGCAGCCCGGAGGCCTCACCTACAATGAGCAGTTCTTC,CASSDWGQPGGLTYNEQFF
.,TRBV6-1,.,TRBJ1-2,TGTGCCAGCAGTGAAGCACTGGCATTCTATGGCTACACCTTC,CASSEALAFYGYTF
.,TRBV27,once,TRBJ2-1,TGTGCCAGCAGTAACGACAGGAATAACAATGAGCAGTTCTTC,CASSNDRNNNEQFF
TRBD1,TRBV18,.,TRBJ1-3,TGTGCCAGCTCACCGACCCAGGGGGCTGAAAACACCATATATTTT,CASSPTQGAENTIYF
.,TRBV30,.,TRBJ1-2,TGTGCCTGGAGTGTCATCGCTAATCGGTATGGCTACACCTTC,CAWSVIANRYGYTF
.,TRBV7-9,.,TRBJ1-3,TGTGCCAGCAGCCCTCCCCGGGCGGGAAACACCATATATTTT,CASSPPRAGNTIYF
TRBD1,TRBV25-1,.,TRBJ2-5,TGTGCCAGCAGGGGACAGGGCTATGAGACCCAGTACTTC,CASRGQGYETQYF
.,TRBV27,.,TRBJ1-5,TGTGCCAGCAGTTTATCAGGGAGCCTTAGCAATCAGCCCCAGCATTTT,CASSLSGSLSNQPQHF
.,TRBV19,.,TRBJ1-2,TGTGCCAGTAGTATGGTCTTGGGGGGCCGGGGCTACACCTTC,CASSMVLGGRGYTF
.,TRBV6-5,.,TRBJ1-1,TGTGCCAGCAGTTATCTTTTGGATTGGGCCAACACTGAAGCTTTCTTT,CASSYLLDWANTEAFF
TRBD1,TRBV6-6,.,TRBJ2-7,TGTGCCAGCAGTTACGCGGGGACAGGGTTAGTCGAGCAGTACTTC,CASSYAGTGLVEQYF
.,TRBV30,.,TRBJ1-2,TGTGCCTCCCGGAAAGGGCTTTATGGCTACACCTTC,CASRKGLYGYTF
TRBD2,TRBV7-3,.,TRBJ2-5,TGTGCCAGCAGCTTCGGACTAGCGGGAGGAGAGACCCAGTACTTC,CASSFGLAGGETQYF
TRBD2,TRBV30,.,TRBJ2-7,TGTGCCTGGAGTGTACTCCCTAGCGGAACCTACGAGCAGTACTTC,CAWSVLPSGTYEQYF
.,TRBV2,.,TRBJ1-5,TGTGCCATCGCTTTGGGGACTAGCAGCAATCAGCCCCAGCATTTT,CAIALGTSSNQPQHF
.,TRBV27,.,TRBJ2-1,TGTGCCAGCAGTGGGGGACTGACCCTTTCCTACAATGAGCAGTTCTTC,CASSGGLTLSYNEQFF
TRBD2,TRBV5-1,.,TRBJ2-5,TGCGCCAGCAGCGAGCAACTAGCGGGCGGTGAGACCCAGTACTTC,CASSEQLAGGETQYF
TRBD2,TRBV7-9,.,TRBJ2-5,TGTGCCAGCAGCTTACCTCTAGCGGAGGGAGAGACCCAGTACTTC,CASSLPLAEGETQYF
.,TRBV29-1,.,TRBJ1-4,TGCAGCGTTGTTTCCCCTGTTGAAAAACTGTTTTTT,CSVVSPVEKLFF
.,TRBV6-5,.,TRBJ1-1,TGTGCCAGCGGCCACAGGGATCGGACTGAAGCTTTCTTT,CASGHRDRTEAFF
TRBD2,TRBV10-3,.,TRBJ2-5,TGTGCCATCAGTGAGTCGATTAGCGGGGTCGAAGAGACCCAGTACTTC,CAISESISGVEETQYF
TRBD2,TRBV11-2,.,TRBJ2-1,TGTGCCAGCAGCCCCGGCCCAGCGGGGTCCGGCAATGAGCAGTTCTTC,CASSPGPAGSGNEQFF
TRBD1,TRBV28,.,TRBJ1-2,TGTGCCAGCAACTATGGGGGACAGGGCCATGGCTACACCTTC,CASNYGGQGHGYTF
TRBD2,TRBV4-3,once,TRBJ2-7,TGCGCCAGCAGCCCCTGGGTAGCGGGGGCCTACGAGCAGTACTTC,CASSPWVAGAYEQYF
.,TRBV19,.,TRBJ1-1,TGTGCCAGTAGTATTAGGGGGTACACTGAAGCTTTCTTT,CASSIRGYTEAFF